What follows is one T cell receptor (beta chain) and its context. TCRdb's copy holds only in-frame clones and misses some; the assay was immunoSEQ multiplex PCR. Of 170,000 or so clones in the sample, about 75% were seen once. These data are taken from a study of blood T cell repertoires in COVID-19. The CDR3 is 15 residues long. The germline CDR1 and CDR2 sequences are SNHLY and FYNNEI. Trimming removed 7 bases from V and 0 bases from J; junction bases left unmatched: 7. This chain joins TRBV2 and TRBJ1-2; TRBD1 aligns across 8 bases. This clonotype originated in a woman in her seventies with acute or convalescent COVID-19. The sample was peripheral blood. The CDR3 bases are TGTGCCAGCAAGGCCTGGACAGGGTCTAACTATGGCTACACCTTC. Its protein is CASKAWTGSNYGYTF.